Below, one TCR beta chain is given with its context. The antigen is unknown. Sequence at one end of the junction differs from germline and may be a read error. The sample originates from a study of T cell repertoires in cytomegalovirus infection. Study overall: CMV epitopes in the study were HLA-C-restricted (recently identified) and HLA-B-restricted (well studied). Public signatures in TCR beta pointed to CMV infection and matching HLA type.

Overall study results and limits: HLA-C-restricted CMV-specific TCR beta clonotypes prevailed in the ex vivo response.

In TCRdb, the reads were re-called with MiXCR into one record per CDR3 protein. The table shows about 920,000 distinct CDR3 sequences, with around 32% occurring only once. Sequences were derived from cultured CD8+ T cells from PBMCs, sampled from culture after CMV antigen stimulation. The origin of this receptor is a human donor in good health (CMV status not recorded). Some clones in this sample may be carry-over from other donors' samples.

In DNA, the CDR3 is TGTGTCAGCAGCTGGACAGGGGGCGGCACTGAAGCTTTCTTT. Residues: CVSSWTGGGTEAFF. The chain has TRBV7-9 and TRBJ1-1; 11 positions match TRBD1. This CDR3 has 14 residues. Germline V CDR1 and CDR2: SEHNR, FQNEAQ (reference sequence).